This TCR beta chain was recorded in a study of blood T cell repertoires in COVID-19. Study information: Samples of COVID-19 (acute and convalescent) were obtained from the United States, Italy and Spain. PBMCs, B-cell-depleted T cells, or T cells were the source of the cDNA or gDNA that made up the material.

The length of the CDR3 is 18 residues. J lost 3 bases, V lost 1 base, and 12 bases had no gene match. Germline-derived CDR1 and CDR2 are LGHDT and YNNKEL (reference sequence). How the authors handled the data: Reference gene primers were amplified, and this amplification served to estimate nucleated cell counts. Measured with immunoSEQ multiplex PCR; TCRdb has only the in-frame clones, and not every one. The DNA gave D and trimming, while V, J and clone size come from that table. The table includes roughly 200,000 clones, approximately 84% detected once. Specimen: peripheral blood. The chain combines TRBV3-1 (or the pseudogene TRBV3-2) with TRBJ2-1; 7 bases align to TRBD2. The receptor was isolated from a woman in her 70s with active or convalescent COVID-19. The DNA of the CDR3 is TGTGCCAGCAGCCAAGCCCCCTACTGGCGGGAGTTCTACAATGAGCAGTTCTTC. Its translation is CASSQAPYWREFYNEQFF.